The clone carrying this T cell receptor beta chain has just a few counts. Its target is unknown. The germline CDR1 and CDR2 sequences are DFQATT and SNEGSKA (reference sequence). V lost 3 bases and J 4 bases, leaving 13 bases between the germline ends. CDR3 length: 13 amino acids. These data belong to a study of T cells in Graves' hyperthyroidism and ophthalmopathy. Study-wide results and caveats: Most clonotypes expanded in thyroid above 0.001 were likewise present in blood.

The investigators amplified TCR beta CDR3 regions from RNA transcripts. A set of HTBI primers served as the primers for a first-round RT-PCR of the TCR CDR3. MiXCR was run by TCRdb on the multiplex PCR reads, yielding one entry per CDR3 protein. The sample has 400,000 to 550,000 distinct CDR3 sequences, around a quarter seen once. The specimen sequenced was blood. The rearrangement links TRBV20-1 to TRBJ2-7, with a weak D call TRBD1 (6 bases). This clonotype was obtained from a woman in her twenties or thirties with Graves' ophthalmopathy. In nucleotides, the CDR3 is TGCAGTGCTAGTGAGGGGGTGCGTTACGAGCAGTACTTC. Amino acids: CSASEGVRYEQYF.